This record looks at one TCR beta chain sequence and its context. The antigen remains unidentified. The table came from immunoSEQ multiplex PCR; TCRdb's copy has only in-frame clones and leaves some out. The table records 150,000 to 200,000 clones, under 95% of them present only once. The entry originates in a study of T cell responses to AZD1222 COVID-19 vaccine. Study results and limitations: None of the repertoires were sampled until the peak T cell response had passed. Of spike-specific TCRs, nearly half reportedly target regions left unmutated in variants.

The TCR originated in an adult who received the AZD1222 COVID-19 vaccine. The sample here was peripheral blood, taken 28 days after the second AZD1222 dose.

The CDR3 nucleotides read TGCGCCAGCAGTGAGTCTCTAGCAGCTACCTACAATGAGCAGTTCTTC. Its translation: CASSESLAATYNEQFF. This sequence joins TRBV10-1 and TRBJ2-1; TRBD2 is a possible D gene (5 bases). Germline-derived CDR1 and CDR2 are WNHNN and SYGVQD (reference sequence). This CDR3 spans 16 amino acids. Trimming left V 0 bases short and J 2 bases short, with 11 bases between.